This TCR beta chain came from a study of technical replicates of blood from several donors. Germline CDR1 reads LGHNA; CDR2 reads YSLEER. With 4 bases clipped from V and 8 bases from J, the junction kept 10 bases outside the gene matches. The CDR3 consists of 14 residues. This table comes from immunoSEQ multiplex PCR, and its TCRdb copy is limited to in-frame clones, with some not included. The sample comprises roughly 80,000 clones, around 94% of which are singletons, and 0.38% rests with the top ten. Material for sequencing was T cells isolated from PBMCs. The sequence was obtained from a human donor in good health. V and J are TRBV4-3 and TRBJ1-2; 7 bases map to TRBD1. The CDR3 sequence is CASSPYRGQGGYTF. The CDR3 nucleotides read TGCGCCAGCAGCCCATACAGGGGTCAAGGAGGCTACACCTTC.